The 7 T cell receptor beta chains presented below share a single source sample, sequenced in a study of T-cell reconstitution after alpha-beta-depleted transplantation in children (dated by TCRdb to about 2016). The sample's treatment or condition label is to be understood as: allogeneic hematopoietic cell transplantation with graft depleted of TCRalphabeta T cells and CD19 B cells. Receptor libraries were prepared by PCR. The sample was run on an Illumina HiSeq 2500. TCR library preparation used molecular barcoding, with unique molecular identifiers applied to normalize quantification of the TCRbeta repertoire. TCRdb reanalyzed the raw reads on its own, using fastp at Q25 for trimming and MiXCR for clone calling, and kept in-frame beta chains. Rows are combined by CDR3 protein, so each entry shows the most common genes and DNA. The sample table shows approximately 240,000 distinct CDR3 sequences, and 11% are seen once. The top ten clonotypes cover roughly 27% of the sample.

The sequencing here drew on PBMCs, taken before TCRalphabeta/CD19-depleted stem cell transplant. The receptors come from a child under two years old with acute myeloid leukemia, due to receive a stem cell transplant.

This clonotype was picked up many times. J is TRBJ2-3 and V is TRBV12-3 or TRBV12-4; TRBD1 matches 12 bases. With V trimmed by 6 bases and J by 2 bases, 9 bases remained unmatched. The CDR3 extends over 17 amino acids. The CDR3 coding sequence is TGTGCCAGCAGCTATAATCCGGGACAGGGGGCCACAGATACGCAGTATTTT. Protein: CASSYNPGQGATDTQYF.

This clonotype has at least ten counts. The chain links TRBV7-9 to TRBJ1-1; the match to TRBD1 covers 7 bases. Trimming removed 2 bases from V and 6 bases from J; junction bases left unmatched: 6. Looked up from germline, CDR1 is SEHNR and CDR2 is FQNEAQ (reference sequence). This CDR3 has 14 residues. The CDR3: CASSLSTGTAEAFF. CDR3 coding DNA: TGTGCCAGCAGCTTATCAACCGGGACAGCTGAAGCTTTCTTT.

This clonotype was observed at least ten times. This chain connects TRBV4-1 to TRBJ1-1; no reliable D call. V dropped 1 base and J dropped 1 base, with 10 bases sitting between them. Germline V CDR1 and CDR2: MGHRA, YSYEKL. This CDR3 has 15 residues. DNA for the CDR3: TGCGCCAGCAGCCAAGGAACCGTAGAGAACACTGAAGCTTTCTTT. This translates into CASSQGTVENTEAFF.

This clonotype was seen many times. The chain couples TRBV20-1 to TRBJ2-6; D is undetermined. The CDR3 runs to 13 residues. The germline CDR1 and CDR2 sequences are DFQATT and SNEGSKA (reference sequence). The V end lost 3 bases, the J end lost 0 bases, and 3 bases lay between the germline ends. The CDR3 DNA reads as TGCAGTGCTAGGATCTCTGGGGCCAACGTCCTGACTTTC. Amino acid sequence: CSARISGANVLTF.

A note on this clonotype: The junction does not match germline at one end; this may be a read error. V is TRBV11-2 and J is TRBJ2-1, with 11 positions matching TRBD2. The CDR3 is 16 residues long. Germline lookup yields CDR1 SGHAT and CDR2 FQNNGV. The CDR3 region is CASRLAGGYSYNEQFF. CDR3 DNA: TGTGCCAGCAGATTAGCGGGGGGGTACTCCTACAATGAGCAGTTCTTC.

This clonotype was seen many times. The chain joins TRBV12-3 or TRBV12-4 to TRBJ2-2; no clear D. This CDR3 is 13 amino acids long. Trimming left V 4 bases short and J 3 bases short, with 6 bases between. DNA for the CDR3: TGTGCCAGCAGTTCCTGGGACACCGGGGAGCTGTTTTTT. Amino acid sequence: CASSSWDTGELFF.

This clonotype was picked up many times. The gene calls are TRBV29-1 and TRBJ2-1; D unclear. The germline gives CDR1 SQVTM, CDR2 ANQGSEA. V was trimmed by 6 bases and J by 5 bases, leaving 26 bases between them. This CDR3 has 17 residues. The CDR3 region is CSVPSGGEIGFHNEQFF. In DNA form, the CDR3 reads TGCAGCGTCCCGTCGGGTGGAGAAATTGGGTTCCACAATGAGCAGTTCTTC.